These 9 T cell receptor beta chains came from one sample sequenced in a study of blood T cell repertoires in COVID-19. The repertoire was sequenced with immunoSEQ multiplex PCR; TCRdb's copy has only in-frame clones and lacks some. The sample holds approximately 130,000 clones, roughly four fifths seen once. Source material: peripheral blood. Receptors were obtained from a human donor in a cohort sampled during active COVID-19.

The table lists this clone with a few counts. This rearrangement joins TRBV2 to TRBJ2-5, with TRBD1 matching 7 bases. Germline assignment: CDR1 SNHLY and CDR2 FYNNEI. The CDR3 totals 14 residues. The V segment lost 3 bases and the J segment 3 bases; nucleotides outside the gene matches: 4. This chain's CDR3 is CASSDRTGEETQYF. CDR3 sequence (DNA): TGTGCCAGCAGTGATAGAACAGGGGAAGAGACCCAGTACTTC.

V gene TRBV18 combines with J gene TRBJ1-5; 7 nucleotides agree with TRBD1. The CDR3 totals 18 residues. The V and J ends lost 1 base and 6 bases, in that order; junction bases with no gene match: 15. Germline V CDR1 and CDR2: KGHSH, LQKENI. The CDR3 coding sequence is TGTGCCAGCTCACCACTCGGCCCGGGACAGAAGTTGAGTCAGCCCCAGCATTTT. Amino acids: CASSPLGPGQKLSQPQHF.

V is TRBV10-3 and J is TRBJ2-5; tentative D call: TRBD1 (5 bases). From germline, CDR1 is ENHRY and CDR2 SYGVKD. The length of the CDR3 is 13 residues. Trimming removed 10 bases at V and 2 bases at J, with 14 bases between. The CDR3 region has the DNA TGTGCCACCACCCGACAGATACAAGAGACCCAGTACTTC. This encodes CATTRQIQETQYF.

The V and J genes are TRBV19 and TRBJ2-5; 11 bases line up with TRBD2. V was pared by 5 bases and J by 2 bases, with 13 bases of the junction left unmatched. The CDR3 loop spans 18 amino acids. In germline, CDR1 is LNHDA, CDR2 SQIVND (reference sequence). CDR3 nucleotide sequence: TGTGCCAGTAGTCGGGCGTCGGGGACTAGCGGACCTCAAGAGACCCAGTACTTC. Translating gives CASSRASGTSGPQETQYF.

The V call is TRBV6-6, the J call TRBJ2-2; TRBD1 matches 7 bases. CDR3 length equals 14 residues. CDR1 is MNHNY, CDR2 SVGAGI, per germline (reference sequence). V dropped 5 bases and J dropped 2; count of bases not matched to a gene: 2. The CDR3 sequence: CASSQGVNTGELFF. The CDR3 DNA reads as TGTGCCAGCAGTCAGGGGGTAAACACCGGGGAGCTGTTTTTT.

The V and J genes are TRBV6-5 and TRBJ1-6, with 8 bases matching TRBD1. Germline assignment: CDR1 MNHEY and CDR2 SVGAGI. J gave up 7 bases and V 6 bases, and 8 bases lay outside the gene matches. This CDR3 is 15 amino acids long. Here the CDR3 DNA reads TGTGCCAGCAGCCCAGGGGGCGTTAGGAATTCACCCCTCCACTTT. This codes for CASSPGGVRNSPLHF.

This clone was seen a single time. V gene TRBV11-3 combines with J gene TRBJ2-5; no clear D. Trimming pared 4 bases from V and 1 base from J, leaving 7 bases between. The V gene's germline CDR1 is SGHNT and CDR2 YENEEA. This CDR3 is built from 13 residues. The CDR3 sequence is CASSSGLQETQYF. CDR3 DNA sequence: TGTGCCAGCAGCTCCGGTCTCCAAGAGACCCAGTACTTC.

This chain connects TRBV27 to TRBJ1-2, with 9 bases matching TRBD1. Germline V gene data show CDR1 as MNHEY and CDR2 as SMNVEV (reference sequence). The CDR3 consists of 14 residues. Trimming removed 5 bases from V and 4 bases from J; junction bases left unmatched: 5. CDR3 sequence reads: CASSDQTGGYGYTF. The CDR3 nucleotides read TGTGCCAGCAGTGACCAGACAGGGGGCTATGGCTACACCTTC.

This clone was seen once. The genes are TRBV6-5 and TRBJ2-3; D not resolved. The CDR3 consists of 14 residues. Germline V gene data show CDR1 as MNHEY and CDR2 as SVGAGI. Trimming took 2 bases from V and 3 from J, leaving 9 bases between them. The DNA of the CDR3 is TGTGCCAGCAGTTACAAGAGAGGAACAGATACGCAGTATTTT. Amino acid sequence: CASSYKRGTDTQYF.